This T cell receptor beta chain emerged from a study of blood T cell repertoires in COVID-19. Profiling relied on immunoSEQ multiplex PCR, and the TCRdb table lists in-frame clones only, not all of them. This table has hundreds of thousands of clones, around 91% appearing once. Germline values: CDR1 SEHNR, CDR2 FQNEAQ (reference sequence). V shed 2 bases and J shed 0 bases, with 10 bases lying between them. The CDR3 is made up of 16 amino acids. The chain is built from TRBV7-9 and TRBJ2-2, with D possibly TRBD2 on 6 matching bases. The sequenced material came from PBMCs or T cells enriched from blood (not recorded which). This receptor was obtained from a man younger than 45 who had recovered from COVID-19. CDR3 region: CASSLRVAANTGELFF. CDR3 sequence (DNA): TGTGCCAGCAGCTTACGGGTAGCGGCGAACACCGGGGAGCTGTTTTTT.